The 13 T cell receptor beta chains below were found in one sample sequenced in a study of T-cell memory formation after mild COVID-19 (dated by TCRdb to 2020 to 2023). Preparation of the library involved 5' RACE. Reads for this sample came from an Illumina NovaSeq 6000. The public reads were reanalyzed by TCRdb: fastp trimming at Q25, MiXCR alignment, in-frame beta chains only. Merged by CDR3 protein, the rows form single entries marked with the most common genes and DNA. The sample contains approximately 290,000 distinct CDR3 sequences, around 19% of them found a single time. The top ten clones comprise under 25% of the sample. Input material: PBMCs or a T cell subset sorted from them (not recorded which). Every receptor here comes from a man aged 18 to 30 who had mild COVID-19 (a few samples of this study predate the infection). The sample titles of this study are shuffled in the database, so cell type and time point are left out; the donor was told from shared clones.

The chain carries TRBV6-2 or TRBV6-3 and TRBJ2-5; D not resolved. V gave up 2 bases and J gave up 5 bases, with 12 bases separating them. The CDR3 length is 14 residues. Germline V lookup: CDR1 MNHEY, CDR2 SVGEGT. CDR3: CASSYDEAWETQYF. CDR3 bases: TGTGCCAGCAGTTACGATGAAGCTTGGGAGACCCAGTACTTC.

This clonotype was counted between two and nine times. The chain has TRBV6-1 and TRBJ2-7; D may match TRBD1 or TRBD2 (5 bases each). The CDR3 spans 15 residues. Germline V CDR1 and CDR2: MNHNS, SASEGT. V was cut by 5 bases and J by 2 bases, with 16 bases left in between. The CDR3 loop is CASSNPRDGPYEQYF. The CDR3 DNA follows: TGTGCCAGCAGTAACCCCCGGGACGGACCCTACGAGCAGTACTTC.

This clonotype was observed a handful of times. This rearrangement joins TRBV6-2 or TRBV6-3 to TRBJ2-7; TRBD1 matches at 7 bases. CDR3 length equals 12 residues. V lost 7 bases and J lost 7; bases outside the gene matches: 7. The V gene's germline CDR1 is MNHEY and CDR2 SVGEGT. CDR3 region: CASNDRAGEQYV. The CDR3 coding sequence is TGTGCCAGCAACGACAGGGCAGGAGAGCAGTACGTC.

A few counts support this clonotype. The chain joins TRBV20-1 to TRBJ2-5; 9 bases line up with TRBD2. Trimming cost V 3 bases and J 4 bases; bases outside gene matches: 6. The germline V gene encodes CDR1 DFQATT and CDR2 SNEGSKA (reference sequence). The CDR3 sequence is 14 residues long. The CDR3 reads CSARLAGVRETQYF. The CDR3 nucleotides are TGCAGTGCTAGGTTAGCGGGGGTTCGAGAGACCCAGTACTTC.

This clonotype has more than one count but fewer than ten. The chain recombines TRBV19 with TRBJ2-3, with D tentatively TRBD1 or TRBD2 (5 bases each). CDR1 and CDR2 (germline): LNHDA, SQIVND (reference sequence). Trimming cost V 3 bases and J 0 bases, with 13 bases left between them. The CDR3 has 16 residues. CDR3 residues: CASSIWDGLSTDTQYF. The CDR3 coding sequence is TGTGCCAGTAGTATCTGGGACGGACTTAGCACAGATACGCAGTATTTT.

This clonotype was seen more than once but under ten times. The chain carries TRBV5-5 and TRBJ1-5; 8 nucleotides agree with TRBD1. Germline CDR1 is SGHKS and CDR2 is YYEKEE (reference sequence). After removal of 5 bases from V and 5 bases from J, the junction contained 9 bases not matched to a gene. The CDR3 is 15 residues long. CDR3 DNA sequence: TGTGCCAGCAGTCAGACAGGGGTTTGGGATCAGCCCCAGCATTTT. This codes for CASSQTGVWDQPQHF.

The rearrangement joins TRBV5-6 to TRBJ1-1; no definite D call. The CDR3 has 14 residues. Germline lookup yields CDR1 SGHDT and CDR2 YYEEEE. V lost 1 base, J lost 2 bases, and 9 bases lay in between. CDR3 nucleotides: TGTGCCAGCAGCTTGCAGCAGATCAACACTGAAGCTTTCTTT. This translates into CASSLQQINTEAFF.

The chain links TRBV6-6 to TRBJ1-2; TRBD1 is a possible D gene (5 bases). The germline gives CDR1 MNHNY, CDR2 SVGAGI (reference sequence). V lost 0 bases and J lost 6, with 8 bases in between. This CDR3 has 13 amino acids. This chain's CDR3 is CASSYSWGHGYTF. The CDR3 DNA is TGTGCCAGCAGTTACTCATGGGGACATGGCTACACCTTC.

This clonotype turned up a few times. The chain recombines TRBV3-1 with TRBJ1-1; tentatively, D is TRBD1 (6 bases). The CDR3 is 15 residues long. Germline V CDR1 and CDR2: LGHDT, YNNKEL (reference sequence). Trimming shortened V by 0 bases and J by 8 bases, and 16 bases separated the two germline ends. The CDR3 reads CASSQDNVATGEAFF. CDR3 in DNA: TGTGCCAGCAGCCAAGATAATGTGGCTACAGGGGAAGCTTTCTTT.

In its sample, this clonotype was seen a few times. The chain uses TRBV12-3 or TRBV12-4 and TRBJ2-1; TRBD2 aligns across 8 bases. The CDR3 runs 15 residues. After removal of 5 bases from V and 1 base from J, the junction contained 4 bases not matched to a gene. CDR3: CASSISGVSYNEQFF. CDR3 DNA: TGTGCCAGCAGTATTAGCGGGGTTTCCTACAATGAGCAGTTCTTC.

This clonotype appeared a few times. The rearrangement uses TRBV12-3 or TRBV12-4 and TRBJ1-2; D unresolved. This CDR3 has 13 amino acids. The V end was cut by 3 bases, the J end by 9 bases, with 14 bases between. The CDR3 here is CASSFNGMMSYTF. The CDR3 nucleotides are TGTGCCAGCAGTTTCAACGGAATGATGAGCTACACCTTC.

As DNA, the CDR3 is TGCGCCAGCAGCCTCATTACAGGGGGGAATGAGCAGTTCTTC. Translating it yields CASSLITGGNEQFF. This sequence joins TRBV4-3 and TRBJ2-1, with TRBD1 matching 8 bases. V was pared by 4 bases and J by 7 bases, with 6 bases of the junction left unmatched. The germline gives CDR1 LGHNA, CDR2 YSLEER. The CDR3 contains 14 residues.

For this clonotype: A much more abundant neighbour one base away suggests this may be a read error. The CDR3 DNA follows: TGCGCCAGCAGCTTGGGGGTCCCCGGGGAGCTGTTTTTT. Translated, it gives CASSLGVPGELFF. This chain uses TRBV5-1 with TRBJ2-2; D unresolved. Between the trimmed V and J ends, which lost 0 bases and 6 bases, there was a span of 6 bases. The CDR3 consists of 13 residues. Germline-derived CDR1 and CDR2 are SGHRS and YFSETQ.